One and the same sample provided the 21 T cell receptor beta chains below, sequenced in a study of blood T cell repertoires in COVID-19. Clones were sequenced by immunoSEQ multiplex PCR, and TCRdb holds only the in-frame ones, with some missing. The profile covers fewer than 150,000 clones, with under 90% appearing a single time and 8.8% taken by the ten largest. The sequenced material came from peripheral blood. These receptors were taken from an elderly woman in a cohort sampled during active or convalescent COVID-19.

The J gene is TRBJ2-2, the V gene TRBV7-6; TRBD2 matches at 7 bases. Trimming removed 2 bases from V and 0 bases from J; junction bases left unmatched: 6. The CDR3 has 17 amino acids. CDR1 is SGHVS, CDR2 FNYEAQ, per germline. The CDR3 reads CASSLRASGANTGELFF. DNA of the CDR3: TGTGCCAGCAGCTTAAGGGCTAGCGGAGCGAACACCGGGGAGCTGTTTTTT.

This clone was seen a few times. The chain couples TRBV7-2 to TRBJ1-2, with no clear D. Trimming cost V 9 bases and J 13 bases, with 24 bases left between them. This CDR3 comprises 13 residues. The germline V gene encodes CDR1 SGHTA and CDR2 FQGNSA. The CDR3 DNA is TGTGCCAGTAGTCGGGATACGGCCGGGGTTCCCACCTTC. Residues: CASSRDTAGVPTF.

V is TRBV28 and J is TRBJ1-2; tentative D call: TRBD1 (5 bases). The CDR3 has 13 amino acids. In germline, CDR1 is MDHEN, CDR2 SYDVKM. Trimming stripped 11 bases from V and 4 bases from J, with 17 bases between. CDR3: CAGSSGPFYGYTF. The DNA of the CDR3 is TGTGCCGGTTCCTCAGGGCCCTTCTATGGCTACACCTTC.

V usage is TRBV10-3 and J usage is TRBJ2-6; D not certain. Germline V gene data show CDR1 as ENHRY and CDR2 as SYGVKD. Trimming removed 0 bases at V and 1 base at J, with 4 bases between. CDR3 length equals 15 residues. The CDR3 DNA is TGTGCCATCAGTGAGTCGAGTTCTGGGGCCAACGTCCTGACTTTC. It encodes CAISESSSGANVLTF.

This clone was counted between two and nine times. This sequence joins TRBV5-1 and TRBJ1-1; 7 nucleotides match TRBD1. This CDR3 has 13 residues. The ends lost 4 bases at V and 4 bases at J; junction bases unmatched: 4. Per the germline V gene, CDR1 is SGHRS and CDR2 is YFSETQ. CDR3 residues: CASSTTGVTEAFF. In DNA form, the CDR3 reads TGCGCCAGCAGCACCACAGGGGTCACTGAAGCTTTCTTT.

The chain couples TRBV27 to TRBJ1-6; 7 bases match TRBD1. The V and J ends lost 6 bases and 6 bases, in that order; junction bases with no gene match: 8. There are 15 residues in the CDR3. Germline CDR1 MNHEY, CDR2 SMNVEV (reference sequence). The CDR3 region is CASRRGGGLNSPLHF. In DNA form, the CDR3 reads TGTGCCAGCAGGCGAGGGGGCGGACTTAATTCACCCCTCCACTTT.

The chain recombines TRBV5-1 with TRBJ2-3, with D perhaps TRBD1 (7 bases). Trimming stripped 4 bases from V and 5 bases from J, with 11 bases between. The CDR3 has 13 amino acids. Germline CDR1 and CDR2: SGHRS and YFSETQ. The CDR3 sequence is CASSRQGLDTQYF. CDR3 in DNA: TGCGCCAGCAGCCGACAGGGACTAGATACGCAGTATTTT.

This chain connects TRBV19 to TRBJ2-1; TRBD2 agrees at 12 bases. The V gene end was trimmed by 4 bases and the J gene end by 7 bases; junction bases not matched to a gene: 11. CDR3 length equals 17 residues. From germline, CDR1 is LNHDA and CDR2 SQIVND (reference sequence). The CDR3 loop reads CASSTRTSGDLSNEQFF. In nucleotides, the CDR3 is TGTGCCAGTAGTACTCGGACTAGCGGGGATCTTTCGAATGAGCAGTTCTTC.

The chain is built from TRBV6-5 and TRBJ2-2, with 10 positions matching TRBD1. The CDR3 has 14 residues. After removal of 10 bases from V and 2 bases from J, the junction contained 4 bases not matched to a gene. Germline V gene data show CDR1 as MNHEY and CDR2 as SVGAGI. CDR3: CATDRGLNTGELFF. CDR3 nucleotides: TGTGCCACCGACAGGGGGCTAAACACCGGGGAGCTGTTTTTT.

The gene calls are TRBV12-5 and TRBJ1-1; D is uncertain. CDR1 and CDR2 from the germline V gene are LGHNT and FRNRAP. The CDR3 is 13 residues long. V dropped 2 bases and J dropped 8 bases, with 12 bases sitting between them. CDR3 in DNA: TGTGCTAGTGGTTTGAGTTTAGGAGCGGAAGCTTTCTTT. Translation: CASGLSLGAEAFF.

The chain has TRBV29-1 and TRBJ2-3; 9 bases align to TRBD2. Germline-derived CDR1 and CDR2 are SQVTM and ANQGSEA. V shed 6 bases, J shed 14 bases, and the junction held 12 bases outside the gene matches. This CDR3 is built from 12 residues. The CDR3 reads CSVGDAGGPGYF. The CDR3 DNA follows: TGCAGCGTGGGAGACGCGGGGGGGCCGGGGTATTTT.

V gene TRBV9 combines with J gene TRBJ1-1; perhaps TRBD1 as D (6 bases). The CDR3 length is 14 residues. Germline CDR1 reads SGDLS; CDR2 reads YYNGEE. V lost 3 bases to trimming and J lost 7 bases, with 16 bases between them. In nucleotides, the CDR3 is TGTGCCAGCAGCGGCCTGGACAGCAAACGTGAAGCTTTCTTT. Protein: CASSGLDSKREAFF.

The chain uses TRBV6-7 and TRBJ1-5, with 7 bases aligning to TRBD1. TRBV6-7 is recorded as an ORF, its role being uncertain. The CDR3 is made up of 16 amino acids. V was clipped by 8 bases and J by 5 bases; unmatched bases: 15. CDR3 DNA: TGTGCCAGCGCATTTCCCTATCGGACAGGCCATCAGCCCCAGCATTTT. Translation: CASAFPYRTGHQPQHF.

The V gene is TRBV19, the J gene TRBJ1-5, with 8 bases fitting TRBD1. CDR3 length: 18 residues. Germline V gene data show CDR1 as LNHDA and CDR2 as SQIVND (reference sequence). V lost 5 bases, J lost 0 bases, and 12 bases stayed unmatched. CDR3 in DNA: TGTGCCAGTAGTTCAACGACAGGGGTCCTGTATAGCAATCAGCCCCAGCATTTT. This translates into CASSSTTGVLYSNQPQHF. The variable domain in full, with the rest retrieved from reference TRBV19 and TRBJ1-5, is DGGITQSPKYLFRKEGQNVTLSCEQNLNHDAMYWYRQDPGQGLRLIYYSQIVNDFQKGDIAEGYSVSREKKESFPLTVTSAQKNPTAFYLCASSSTTGVLYSNQPQHFGDGTRLSIL.

V and J are TRBV3-1 (or the pseudogene TRBV3-2) and TRBJ2-3; a possible D gene is TRBD1 (5 bases). Germline loops: CDR1 LGHDT, CDR2 YNNKEL (reference sequence). Trimming left V 6 bases short and J 2 bases short, with 15 bases between. The CDR3 has 15 residues. CDR3 bases: TGTGCCAGCAGACCTAGGGGATCAGCCACAGATACGCAGTATTTT. Translated: CASRPRGSATDTQYF.

V and J are TRBV6-1 and TRBJ1-2, with 8 bases identical to TRBD1. This CDR3 spans 15 amino acids. Trimming removed 2 bases from V and 4 bases from J; junction bases left unmatched: 6. Germline CDR1 is MNHNS and CDR2 is SASEGT. The CDR3 DNA reads as TGTGCCAGCAGTGAAAGGGGACAGGACTCCTATGGCTACACCTTC. Translated: CASSERGQDSYGYTF.

This clone was observed once. J is TRBJ2-1 and V is TRBV19; D is perhaps TRBD2 (5 bases). The V end lost 7 bases, the J end lost 8 bases, and 18 bases lay between the germline ends. The germline V gene has CDR1 LNHDA and CDR2 SQIVND (reference sequence). The CDR3 length is 14 residues. CDR3 DNA: TGTGCCAGTAATAATTGGCATGGGAGCGATGAGCAGTTCTTC. Translation gives CASNNWHGSDEQFF.

V is TRBV21-1 and J is TRBJ1-2; whether TRBD1, the table's D call, matches the DNA was not checked. TRBV21-1 is described as a pseudogene. There are 15 residues in the CDR3. The CDR3 here is CASSDYRGEVCGYTF. CDR3 DNA sequence: TGTGCCAGCAGCGACTACAGGGGGGAGGTTTGTGGCTACACCTTC.

The chain uses TRBV5-5 and TRBJ1-2, with 11 bases identical to TRBD1. The CDR3 loop spans 15 amino acids. After removal of 3 bases from V and 0 bases from J, the junction contained 1 base not matched to a gene. Per the germline V gene, CDR1 is SGHKS and CDR2 is YYEKEE (reference sequence). The CDR3 loop is CASSWTGGTNYGYTF. DNA for the CDR3: TGTGCCAGCAGCTGGACAGGGGGCACTAACTATGGCTACACCTTC.

In this sample, this clone turned up once. This chain joins TRBV19 and TRBJ1-2, with D possibly being TRBD1 (5 bases). Germline V lookup: CDR1 LNHDA, CDR2 SQIVND (reference sequence). The CDR3 length is 14 residues. V lost 5 bases, J lost 5 bases, and 15 bases lay in between. The CDR3 DNA follows: TGTGCCAGTAGTTGGGCAGGGATTGTGTATGGCTACACCTTC. It is translated as CASSWAGIVYGYTF.

The chain couples TRBV28 to TRBJ1-2; D perhaps matches TRBD1 (5 bases). The V and J ends lost 2 bases and 8 bases respectively, with 15 bases between them. Germline CDR1 is MDHEN and CDR2 is SYDVKM. There are 14 residues in the CDR3. The DNA for the CDR3 is TGTGCCAGCAGTTTAGCCTCGACAGAAGGAGGCTACACCTTC. This translates into CASSLASTEGGYTF.